This T cell receptor (beta chain) was identified during a study of cytomegalovirus exposure and HLA in healthy donors. Study conclusions and caveats: Some public TCRs appeared in many individuals, while most sequences were rare. In the roughly 120 validation repertoires, a later analysis found that first-cohort TCR clusters tended to co-occur. Reportedly, diagnosis of cytomegalovirus status by the classifier showed high specificity and sensitivity.

Separate from the roughly 700-subject first cohort, the approximately 120-subject validation cohort was the one that the donors belonged to. In its sample, this clone was seen once. Its cognate antigen is unknown. This CDR3 has 14 amino acids. In germline, CDR1 is SGHDT, CDR2 YYEEEE. V dropped 3 bases and J dropped 4 bases, with 13 bases sitting between them. Libraries were prepared by immunoSEQ multiplex PCR; TCRdb keeps only in-frame clonotypes and omits some of them. This table holds 100,000 to 150,000 clones, around nine tenths found once. The V and J genes are TRBV5-6 and TRBJ1-1; weak D call: TRBD1 (5 bases). The source is a man aged 18 to 30 in good health and CMV-seropositive. The sequencing input was PBMCs. For the CDR3, the DNA is TGTGCCAGCAGCTACCCGACAGTTGGCACTGAAGCTTTCTTT. It specifies CASSYPTVGTEAFF.